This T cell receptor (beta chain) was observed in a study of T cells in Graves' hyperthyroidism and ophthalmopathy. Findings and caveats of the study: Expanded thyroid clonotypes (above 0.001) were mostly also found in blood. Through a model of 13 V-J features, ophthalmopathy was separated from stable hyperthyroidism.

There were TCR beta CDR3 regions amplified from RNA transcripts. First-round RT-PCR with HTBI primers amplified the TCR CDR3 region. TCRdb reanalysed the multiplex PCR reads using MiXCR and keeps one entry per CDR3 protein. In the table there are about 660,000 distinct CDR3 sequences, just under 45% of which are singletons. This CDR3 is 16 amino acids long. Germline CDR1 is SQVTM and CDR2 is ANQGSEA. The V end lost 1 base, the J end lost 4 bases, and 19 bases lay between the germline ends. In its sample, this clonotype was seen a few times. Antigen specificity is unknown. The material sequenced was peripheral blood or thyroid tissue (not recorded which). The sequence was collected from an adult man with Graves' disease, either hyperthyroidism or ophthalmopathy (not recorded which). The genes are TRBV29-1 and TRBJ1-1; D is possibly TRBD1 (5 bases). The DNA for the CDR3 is TGCAGCGTTGAAGCAGGATGGGGGGGAAGGGGCACTGAAGCTTTCTTT. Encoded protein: CSVEAGWGGRGTEAFF.